These T cell receptor beta chains were read from a single sample in a study of blood T cell repertoires in COVID-19. The table came from immunoSEQ multiplex PCR; TCRdb's copy has only in-frame clones and leaves some out. In the table there are about 190,000 clones, 88% of which are singletons. The sample comprised peripheral blood. The receptors come from a human donor in a cohort sampled during active COVID-19. The CDR3 runs from the conserved cysteine through the conserved F or W. A D gene is named only where the DNA matches it firmly. Size values are once, few and many counts, or a class for expanded clones, and some rows have none.

J gene,D gene,V gene,clone size,CDR3 DNA,CDR3 protein
TRBJ2-7,TRBD1,TRBV5-1,-,TGCGCCAGCAGCTTTGGGACAGGACCCCATTACGAGCAGTACTTC,CASSFGTGPHYEQYF
TRBJ2-2,TRBD1,TRBV11-2,few,TGTGCCAGCAGCTTAACCCGGACAGGGGGTTTCACCGGGGAGCTGTTTTTT,CASSLTRTGGFTGELFF
TRBJ2-3,TRBD2,TRBV7-6,-,TGTGCCAGCAGCCGCACCCCCTCAGGGACTAGCGGGAGGACTAGCACAGATACGCAGTATTTT,CASSRTPSGTSGRTSTDTQYF
TRBJ1-5,TRBD1,TRBV7-8,-,TGTGCCAGCAGCTTAGGGACAGGGCTCAATCAGCCCCAGCATTTT,CASSLGTGLNQPQHF
TRBJ2-2,TRBD2,TRBV9,-,TGTGCCAGCAGCGTAGCACTAGCGGGAGATTATAGGGAGCTGTTTTTT,CASSVALAGDYRELFF
TRBJ2-7,-,TRBV9,-,TGTGCCAGCAGCGCGGGGGACTCGAACTACGAGCAGTACTTC,CASSAGDSNYEQYF
TRBJ1-1,-,TRBV6-6,-,TGTGCCAGCAGTTACTGGGAGGGCTCAGCTTTCTTT,CASSYWEGSAFF
TRBJ2-5,TRBD2,TRBV9,few,TGTGCCAGCAGCGTAGGGGCTAGCGGGGGCCCAGAGACCCAGTACTTC,CASSVGASGGPETQYF
TRBJ1-2,-,TRBV28,once,TGTGCCAGCAGTTTCTGGTCTCAGGGATATGGCTACACCTTC,CASSFWSQGYGYTF
TRBJ1-3,-,TRBV5-6,-,TGTGCCAGCAGCTACCAGACAGCGGGAAACACCATATATTTT,CASSYQTAGNTIYF
TRBJ1-4,TRBD1,TRBV30,once,TGTGCCTGGAGCCCAGGACAGGGGCTAACTAATGAAAAACTGTTTTTT,CAWSPGQGLTNEKLFF
TRBJ2-5,TRBD2,TRBV19,-,TGTGCCAGTACCAGGGGGACTAGCGGGCGTGAGACCCAGTACTTC,CASTRGTSGRETQYF
TRBJ2-3,TRBD1,TRBV12-3/TRBV12-4,-,TGTGCCAGCAGTCCTACAGACAGGGGGGCGCAGTATTTT,CASSPTDRGAQYF
TRBJ1-1,-,TRBV18,-,TGTGCCAGCTCACCCCCGACAGGACGAGCTGAAGCTTTCTTT,CASSPPTGRAEAFF
TRBJ2-1,-,TRBV6-5,-,TGTGCCAGCAGTTACTCTGGGGGGACCTCCTACAATGAGCAGTTCTTC,CASSYSGGTSYNEQFF
TRBJ2-1,-,TRBV7-2,-,TGTGCCAGCAGCTTAGCCGGGAGCTCCTACAATGAGCAGTTCTTC,CASSLAGSSYNEQFF
TRBJ1-1,-,TRBV7-2,-,TGTGCCAGCACCCTTGGGTGGGGGCGGACTGAAGCTTTCTTT,CASTLGWGRTEAFF
TRBJ2-3,TRBD2,TRBV6-2/TRBV6-3,-,TGTGCCAGCAGTTTAAGGCTAGCGGTAGGCACAGATACGCAGTATTTT,CASSLRLAVGTDTQYF
TRBJ1-5,TRBD1,TRBV10-3,-,TGTGCCACCAGTGGGACAGGAGGCAATCAGCCCCAGCATTTT,CATSGTGGNQPQHF
TRBJ2-7,TRBD2,TRBV4-2,-,TGTGCCAGCAGCCAAGATCCTAGCGGGAGGTGGAGCGAGCAGTACTTC,CASSQDPSGRWSEQYF
TRBJ2-5,TRBD2,TRBV5-4,-,TGTGCCAGCAGCTTAGACAGCGGCGGGAGGGGTGCAGGGACCCAGTACTTC,CASSLDSGGRGAGTQYF
TRBJ2-7,-,TRBV7-2,-,TGTGCCAGCAGCTTAGGGGCAGGCCCCTCCTACGAGCAGTACTTC,CASSLGAGPSYEQYF
TRBJ2-7,TRBD1,TRBV30,once,TGTGCCTGGAGTGTAGCCGGACAGGCCTACGAGCAGTACTTC,CAWSVAGQAYEQYF
TRBJ2-5,TRBD1,TRBV4-1,-,TGCGCCAGCAGCCAAGGGCAGGGGGTTAGGGAGACCCAGTACTTC,CASSQGQGVRETQYF
TRBJ2-3,-,TRBV29-1,-,TGCAGCGTTGGGCCAGTCCTCACAGATACGCAGTATTTT,CSVGPVLTDTQYF
TRBJ1-5,-,TRBV4-2,-,TGTGCCAGCAGCCAAGAAGGGGCAGGTAATCAGCCCCAGCATTTT,CASSQEGAGNQPQHF
TRBJ2-1,-,TRBV28,-,TGTGCCATCGGGGGATACAATGAGCAGTTCTTC,CAIGGYNEQFF
TRBJ2-2,TRBD2,TRBV5-1,-,TGCGCCAGCAGCTTGGGCGGGGGTGCCACCGGGGAGCTGTTTTTT,CASSLGGGATGELFF
TRBJ2-5,-,TRBV4-2,-,TGTGCCAGCAGCCAAGAGGCGGGGGAGACCCAGTACTTC,CASSQEAGETQYF
TRBJ2-7,-,TRBV28,-,TGTGCCAGCAGAGACAGTCCCACCTACGAGCAGTACTTC,CASRDSPTYEQYF
TRBJ2-5,-,TRBV18,-,TGTGCCAGCTCACCAAAGGTCGGAGCCCAAGAGACCCAGTACTTC,CASSPKVGAQETQYF
TRBJ1-6,-,TRBV2,once,TGTGCCAGCAGAGGCGACAGGAGCTCCTATAATTCACCCCTCCACTTT,CASRGDRSSYNSPLHF
TRBJ1-5,-,TRBV7-2,-,TGTGCCAGCAGCTTAGGAGTTTATAGCAATCAGCCCCAGCATTTT,CASSLGVYSNQPQHF